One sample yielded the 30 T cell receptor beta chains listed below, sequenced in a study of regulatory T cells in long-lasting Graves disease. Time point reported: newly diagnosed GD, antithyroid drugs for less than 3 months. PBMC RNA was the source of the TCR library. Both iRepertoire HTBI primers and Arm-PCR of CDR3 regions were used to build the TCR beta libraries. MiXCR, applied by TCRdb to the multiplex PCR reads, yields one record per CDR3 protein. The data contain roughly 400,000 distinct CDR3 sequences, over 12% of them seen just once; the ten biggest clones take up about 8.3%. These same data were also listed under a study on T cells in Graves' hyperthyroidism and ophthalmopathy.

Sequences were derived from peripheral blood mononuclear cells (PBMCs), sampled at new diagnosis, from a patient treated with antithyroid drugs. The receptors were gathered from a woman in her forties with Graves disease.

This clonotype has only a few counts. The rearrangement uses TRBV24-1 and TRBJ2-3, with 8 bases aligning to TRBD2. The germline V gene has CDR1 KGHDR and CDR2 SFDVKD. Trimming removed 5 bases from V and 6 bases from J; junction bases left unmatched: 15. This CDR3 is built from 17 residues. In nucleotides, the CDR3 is TGTGCCACCAGTGCTTCGACTAGCGAGAGCGGTTTGGATACGCAGTATTTT. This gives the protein CATSASTSESGLDTQYF.

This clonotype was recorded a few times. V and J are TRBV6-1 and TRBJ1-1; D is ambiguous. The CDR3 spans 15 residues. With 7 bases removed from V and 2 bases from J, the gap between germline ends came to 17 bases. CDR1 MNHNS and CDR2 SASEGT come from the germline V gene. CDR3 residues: CASTYGAGINTEAFF. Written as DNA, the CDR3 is TGTGCCAGCACCTACGGTGCAGGCATAAACACTGAAGCTTTCTTT.

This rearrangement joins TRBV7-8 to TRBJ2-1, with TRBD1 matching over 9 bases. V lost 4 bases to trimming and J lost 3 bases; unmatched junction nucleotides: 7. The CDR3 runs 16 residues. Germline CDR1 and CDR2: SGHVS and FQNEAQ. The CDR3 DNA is TGTGCCAGCAGCTGGGCCGGGACAGGGCTCTACAATGAGCAGTTCTTC. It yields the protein CASSWAGTGLYNEQFF.

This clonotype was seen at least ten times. The CDR3 sequence: CASSETNPQGTGGAEQYF. The CDR3 DNA is TGTGCCAGCAGTGAAACTAACCCGCAGGGGACAGGGGGCGCCGAGCAGTACTTC. The chain uses TRBV2 and TRBJ2-7; the match to TRBD1 covers 12 bases. The V gene end was trimmed by 2 bases and the J gene end by 6 bases; junction bases not matched to a gene: 14. The CDR3 spans 18 residues. Germline V lookup: CDR1 SNHLY, CDR2 FYNNEI. Full variable domain (missing parts from reference TRBV2 and TRBJ2-7): EPEVTQTPSHQVTQMGQEVILRCVPISNHLYFYWYRQILGQKVEFLVSFYNNEISEKSEIFDDQFSVERPDGSNFTLKIRSTKLEDSAMYFCASSETNPQGTGGAEQYFGPGTRLTVT.

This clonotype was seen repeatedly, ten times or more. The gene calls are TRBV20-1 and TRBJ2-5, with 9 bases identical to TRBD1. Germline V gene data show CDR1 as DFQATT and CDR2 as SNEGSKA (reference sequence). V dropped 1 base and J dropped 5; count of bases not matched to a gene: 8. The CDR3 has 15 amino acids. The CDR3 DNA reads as TGCAGTGCTAGAGCGCATGGACAGGGGTGGGAGACCCAGTACTTC. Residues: CSARAHGQGWETQYF.

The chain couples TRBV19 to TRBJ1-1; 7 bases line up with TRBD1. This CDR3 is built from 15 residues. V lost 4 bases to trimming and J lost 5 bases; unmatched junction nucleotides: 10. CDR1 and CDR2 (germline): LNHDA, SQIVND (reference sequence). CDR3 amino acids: CASSTKTGLWTEAFF. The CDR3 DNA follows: TGTGCCAGTAGTACCAAGACAGGGTTGTGGACTGAAGCTTTCTTT.

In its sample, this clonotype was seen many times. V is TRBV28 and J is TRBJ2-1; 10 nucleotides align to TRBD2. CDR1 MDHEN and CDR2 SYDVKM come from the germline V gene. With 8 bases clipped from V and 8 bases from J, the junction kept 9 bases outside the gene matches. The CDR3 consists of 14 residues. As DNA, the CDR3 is TGTGCCAGCGCCGGGGCTAGCGGGAGTTATGAGCAGTTCTTC. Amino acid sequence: CASAGASGSYEQFF. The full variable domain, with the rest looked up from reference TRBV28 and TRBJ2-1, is DVKVTQSSRYLVKRTGEKVFLECVQDMDHENMFWYRQDPGLGLRLIYFSYDVKMKEKGDIPEGYSVSREKKERFSLILESASTNQTSMYLCASAGASGSYEQFFGPGTRLTVL.

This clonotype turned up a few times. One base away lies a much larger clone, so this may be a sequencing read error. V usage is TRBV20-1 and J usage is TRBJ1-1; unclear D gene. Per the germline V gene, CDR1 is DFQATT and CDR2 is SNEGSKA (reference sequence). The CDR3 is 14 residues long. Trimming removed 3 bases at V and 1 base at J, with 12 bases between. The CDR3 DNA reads TGCAGTGCTAGCTCCCCGACCGAGAACACTGAAGCTTTCTTT. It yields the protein CSASSPTENTEAFF.

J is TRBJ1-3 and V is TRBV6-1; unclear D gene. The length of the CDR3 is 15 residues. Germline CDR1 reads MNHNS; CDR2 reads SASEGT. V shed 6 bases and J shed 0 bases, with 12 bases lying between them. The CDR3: CASREAGSSGNTIYF. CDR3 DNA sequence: TGTGCCAGCAGGGAGGCAGGCAGCTCTGGAAACACCATATATTTT.

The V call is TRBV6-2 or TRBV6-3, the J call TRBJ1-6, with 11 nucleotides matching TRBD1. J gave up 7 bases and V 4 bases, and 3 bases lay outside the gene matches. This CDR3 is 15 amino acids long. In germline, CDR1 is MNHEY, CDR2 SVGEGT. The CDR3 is CASSWTGGGNSPLHF. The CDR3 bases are TGTGCCAGCAGTTGGACAGGGGGCGGAAATTCACCCCTCCACTTT.

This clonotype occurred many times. The CDR3 protein is CASSSDSGIADTQYF. CDR3 coding DNA: TGCGCCAGCAGTTCTGATAGCGGGATAGCAGATACGCAGTATTTT. The gene calls are TRBV5-1 and TRBJ2-3, with 8 bases identical to TRBD2. Per germline, CDR1 SGHRS and CDR2 YFSETQ. V lost 5 bases to trimming and J lost 4 bases; unmatched junction nucleotides: 9. This CDR3 comprises 15 residues.

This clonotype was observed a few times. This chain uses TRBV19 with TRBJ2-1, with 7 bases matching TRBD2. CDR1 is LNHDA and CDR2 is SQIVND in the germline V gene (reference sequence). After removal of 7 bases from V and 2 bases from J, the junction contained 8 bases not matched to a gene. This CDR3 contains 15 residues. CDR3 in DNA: TGTGCCAGTAACGACGACAGCGGGGCCTACAATGAGCAGTTCTTC. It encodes CASNDDSGAYNEQFF.

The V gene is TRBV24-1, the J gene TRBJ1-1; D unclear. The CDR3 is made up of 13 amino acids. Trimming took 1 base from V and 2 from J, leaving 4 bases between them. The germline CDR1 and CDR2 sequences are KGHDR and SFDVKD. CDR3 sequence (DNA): TGTGCCACCAGTGATTTAGGAAACACTGAAGCTTTCTTT. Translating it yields CATSDLGNTEAFF.

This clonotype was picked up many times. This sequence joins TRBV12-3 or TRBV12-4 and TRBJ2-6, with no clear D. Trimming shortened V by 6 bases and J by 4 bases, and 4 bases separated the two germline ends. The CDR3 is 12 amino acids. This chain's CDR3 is CASSAGANVLTF. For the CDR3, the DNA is TGTGCCAGCAGCGCCGGGGCCAACGTCCTGACTTTC.

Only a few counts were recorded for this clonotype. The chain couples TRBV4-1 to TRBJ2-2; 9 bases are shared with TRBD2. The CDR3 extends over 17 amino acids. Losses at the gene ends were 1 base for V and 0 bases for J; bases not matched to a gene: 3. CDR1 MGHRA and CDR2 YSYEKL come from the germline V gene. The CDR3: CASSQASGAANTGELFF. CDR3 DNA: TGCGCCAGCAGCCAAGCTAGCGGGGCCGCGAACACCGGGGAGCTGTTTTTT.

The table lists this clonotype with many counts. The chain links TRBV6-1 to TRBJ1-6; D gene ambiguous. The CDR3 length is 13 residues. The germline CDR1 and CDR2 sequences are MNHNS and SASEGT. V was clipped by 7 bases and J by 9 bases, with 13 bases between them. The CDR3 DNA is TGTGCCAGCACTCCTGGGGTAACTTCACCCCTCCACTTT. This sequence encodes CASTPGVTSPLHF.

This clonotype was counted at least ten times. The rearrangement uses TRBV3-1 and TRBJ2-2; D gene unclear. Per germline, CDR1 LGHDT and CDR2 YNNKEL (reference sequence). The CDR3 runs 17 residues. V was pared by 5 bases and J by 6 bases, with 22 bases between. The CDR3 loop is CASSWRRIGVRPGELFF. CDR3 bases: TGTGCCAGCAGCTGGAGAAGGATTGGGGTGCGTCCCGGGGAGCTGTTTTTT.

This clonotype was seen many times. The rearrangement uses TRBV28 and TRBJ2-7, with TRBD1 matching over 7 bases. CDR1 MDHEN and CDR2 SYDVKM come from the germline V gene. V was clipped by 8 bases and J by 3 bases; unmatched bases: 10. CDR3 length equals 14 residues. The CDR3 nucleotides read TGTGCCAGCGCCCGACCCAGGGGGAACTACGAGCAGTACTTC. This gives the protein CASARPRGNYEQYF.

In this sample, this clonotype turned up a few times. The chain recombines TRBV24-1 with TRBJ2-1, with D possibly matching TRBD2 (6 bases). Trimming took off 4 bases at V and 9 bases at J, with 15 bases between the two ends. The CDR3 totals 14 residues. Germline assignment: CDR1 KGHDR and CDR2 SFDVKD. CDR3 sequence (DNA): TGTGCCACCAGTGAAGCGGGCCCTGATAGTGAGCAGTTCTTC. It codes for CATSEAGPDSEQFF.

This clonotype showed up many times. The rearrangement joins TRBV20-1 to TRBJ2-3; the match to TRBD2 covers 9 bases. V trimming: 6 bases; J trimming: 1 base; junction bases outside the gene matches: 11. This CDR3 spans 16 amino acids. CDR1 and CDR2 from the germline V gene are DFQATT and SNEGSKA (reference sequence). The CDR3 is CSARREGWKGTDTQYF. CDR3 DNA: TGCAGTGCAAGGCGGGAGGGCTGGAAAGGCACAGATACGCAGTATTTT.

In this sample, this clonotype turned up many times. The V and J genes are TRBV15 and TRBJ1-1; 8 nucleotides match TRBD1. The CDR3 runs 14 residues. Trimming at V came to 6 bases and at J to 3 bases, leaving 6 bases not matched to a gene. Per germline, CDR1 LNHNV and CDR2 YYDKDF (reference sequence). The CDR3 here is CATRRNRGDTEAFF. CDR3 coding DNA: TGTGCCACCAGGAGAAACAGGGGGGACACTGAAGCTTTCTTT.

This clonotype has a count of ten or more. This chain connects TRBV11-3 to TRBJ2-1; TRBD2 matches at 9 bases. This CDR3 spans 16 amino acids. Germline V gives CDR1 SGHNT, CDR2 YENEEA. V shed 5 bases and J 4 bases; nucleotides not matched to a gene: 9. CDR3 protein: CASSPPGLAGYNEQFF. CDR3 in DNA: TGTGCCAGCAGCCCCCCCGGTCTAGCGGGATACAATGAGCAGTTCTTC.

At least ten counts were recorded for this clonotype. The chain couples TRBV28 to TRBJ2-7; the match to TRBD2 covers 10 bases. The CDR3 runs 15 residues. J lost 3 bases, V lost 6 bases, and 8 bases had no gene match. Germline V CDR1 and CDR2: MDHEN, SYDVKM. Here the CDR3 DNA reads TGTGCCAGCAGGCTGGGGCTAGCGGGAGACTACGAGCAGTACTTC. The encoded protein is CASRLGLAGDYEQYF.

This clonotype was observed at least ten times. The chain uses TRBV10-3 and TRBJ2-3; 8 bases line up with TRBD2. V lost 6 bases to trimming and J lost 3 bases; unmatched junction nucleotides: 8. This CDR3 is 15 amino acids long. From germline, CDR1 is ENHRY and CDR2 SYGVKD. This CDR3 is CAIRPGLGETDTQYF. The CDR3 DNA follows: TGTGCCATCAGACCGGGACTAGGGGAAACAGATACGCAGTATTTT.

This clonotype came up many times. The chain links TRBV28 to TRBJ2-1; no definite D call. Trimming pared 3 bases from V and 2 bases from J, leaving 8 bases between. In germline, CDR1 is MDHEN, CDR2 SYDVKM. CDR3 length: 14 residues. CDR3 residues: CASSLAYPYNEQFF. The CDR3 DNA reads TGTGCCAGCAGTTTGGCTTATCCCTACAATGAGCAGTTCTTC.

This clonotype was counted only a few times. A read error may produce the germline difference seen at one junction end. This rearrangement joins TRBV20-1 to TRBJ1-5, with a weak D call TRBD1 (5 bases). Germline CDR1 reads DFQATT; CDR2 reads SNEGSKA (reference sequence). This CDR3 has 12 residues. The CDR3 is CSARLGGSGELF. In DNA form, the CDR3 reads TGCAGTGCTAGACTGGGGGGTAGCGGGGAGCTTTTT.

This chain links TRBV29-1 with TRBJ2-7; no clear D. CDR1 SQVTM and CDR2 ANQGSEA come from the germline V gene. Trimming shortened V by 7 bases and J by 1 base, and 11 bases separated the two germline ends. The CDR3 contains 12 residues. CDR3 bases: TGCAGCGCTGAGTTGGATTCCTACGAGCAGTACTTC. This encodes CSAELDSYEQYF.

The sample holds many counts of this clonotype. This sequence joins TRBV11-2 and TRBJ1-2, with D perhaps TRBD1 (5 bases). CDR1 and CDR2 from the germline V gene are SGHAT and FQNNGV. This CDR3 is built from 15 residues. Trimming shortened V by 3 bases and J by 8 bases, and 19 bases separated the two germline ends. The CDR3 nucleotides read TGTGCCAGCAGCTTCCAGGGTGGGGGAACAGACGGCTACACCTTC. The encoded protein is CASSFQGGGTDGYTF. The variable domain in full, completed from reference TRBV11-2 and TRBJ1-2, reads EAGVAQSPRYKIIEKRQSVAFWCNPISGHATLYWYQQILGQGPKLLIQFQNNGVVDDSQLPKDRFSAERLKGVDSTLKIQPAKLEDSAVYLCASSFQGGGTDGYTFGSGTRLTVV.

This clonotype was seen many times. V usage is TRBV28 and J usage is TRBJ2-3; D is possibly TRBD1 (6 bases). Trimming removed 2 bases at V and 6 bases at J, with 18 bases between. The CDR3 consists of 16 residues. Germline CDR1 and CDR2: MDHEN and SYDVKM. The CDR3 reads CASSLTQGPSLDTQYF. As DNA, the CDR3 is TGTGCCAGCAGTTTAACACAGGGTCCCTCCTTGGATACGCAGTATTTT.

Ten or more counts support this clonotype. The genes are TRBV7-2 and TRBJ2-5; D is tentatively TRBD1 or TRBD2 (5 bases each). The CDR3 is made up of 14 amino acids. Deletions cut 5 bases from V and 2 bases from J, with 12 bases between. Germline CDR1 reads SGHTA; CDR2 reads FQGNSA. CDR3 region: CASSTGPIQETQYF. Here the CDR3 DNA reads TGTGCCAGCAGCACGGGACCCATACAAGAGACCCAGTACTTC.